This is a list of T cell receptor beta chains from one sample in a study of blood T cell repertoires in COVID-19. Libraries were prepared by immunoSEQ multiplex PCR; TCRdb keeps only in-frame clonotypes and omits some of them. The data show 140,000 or so clones, approximately 80% seen once. Source material: peripheral blood. These receptors all come from a woman older than 75 with acute or convalescent COVID-19. Each CDR3 is given with its conserved first and last residue. A D gene is named only where the DNA matches it firmly. Not all rows give a size; the values are once, few, many and, for expanded clones, a class.

v_gene: TRBV5-5
j_gene: TRBJ1-3
abundance: once
d_gene: NA
CDR3nt: TGTGCCAGCAGCCCGACAGGAACCGCTGGAAACACCATATATTTT
CDR3aa: CASSPTGTAGNTIYF

v_gene: TRBV20-1
j_gene: TRBJ1-2
abundance: NA
d_gene: NA
CDR3nt: TGCAGTGCTAGGTTCCGGGAGGGCTACACCTTC
CDR3aa: CSARFREGYTF

v_gene: TRBV5-1
j_gene: TRBJ2-3
abundance: NA
d_gene: NA
CDR3nt: TGCGCCAGCAGCTTGGACAGGGTTCGGGATACGCAGTATTTT
CDR3aa: CASSLDRVRDTQYF

v_gene: TRBV10-1
j_gene: TRBJ2-7
abundance: NA
d_gene: NA
CDR3nt: TGCGCCAGCAGTGTTGGAGGGTCTGGCGAGCAGTACTTC
CDR3aa: CASSVGGSGEQYF

v_gene: TRBV27
j_gene: TRBJ1-4
abundance: NA
d_gene: NA
CDR3nt: TGTGCCAGCAGTTTAAAATTCGGGGCAACTAATGAAAAACTGTTTTTT
CDR3aa: CASSLKFGATNEKLFF

v_gene: TRBV10-3
j_gene: TRBJ1-3
abundance: NA
d_gene: NA
CDR3nt: TGTGCCATCCGGGAAACTGGAAACACCATATATTTT
CDR3aa: CAIRETGNTIYF

v_gene: TRBV9
j_gene: TRBJ2-2
abundance: NA
d_gene: NA
CDR3nt: TGTGCCAGCAGCCACCTGAAGGGTGAGGGCGGGGAGCTGTTTTTT
CDR3aa: CASSHLKGEGGELFF

v_gene: TRBV11-3
j_gene: TRBJ2-2
abundance: NA
d_gene: TRBD2
CDR3nt: TGTGCCAGCAGCTTTATAGCGGGGGGGAACACCGGGGAGCTGTTTTTT
CDR3aa: CASSFIAGGNTGELFF

v_gene: TRBV5-1
j_gene: TRBJ2-3
abundance: NA
d_gene: TRBD2
CDR3nt: TGCGCCAGCAGCCCCGGGGGGGTGACAGATACGCAGTATTTT
CDR3aa: CASSPGGVTDTQYF

v_gene: TRBV10-1
j_gene: TRBJ1-1
abundance: NA
d_gene: NA
CDR3nt: TGCGCCAGCAGTGAGTCAAGGGGGACTAAGAACACTGAAGCTTTCTTT
CDR3aa: CASSESRGTKNTEAFF

v_gene: TRBV5-1
j_gene: TRBJ2-1
abundance: few
d_gene: NA
CDR3nt: TGCGCCAGCAGCCAGGGGGACTCCACCATTCCGTTCTTC
CDR3aa: CASSQGDSTIPFF

v_gene: TRBV4-3
j_gene: TRBJ1-1
abundance: NA
d_gene: NA
CDR3nt: TGCGCCAGCAGCCATGGCCCAAGGGAGCCCTACCTACTGAACACTGAAGCTTTCTTT
CDR3aa: CASSHGPREPYLLNTEAFF

v_gene: TRBV12-3/TRBV12-4
j_gene: TRBJ2-7
abundance: NA
d_gene: NA
CDR3nt: TGTGCCAGCAGTTTACTTAGCTACGAGCAGTACTTC
CDR3aa: CASSLLSYEQYF